These 15 T cell receptor beta chains came from one sample sequenced in a study of patients and donors after allogeneic stem cell transplantation. TCRdb re-derived calls from the RT-PCR reads in MiXCR, one entry per CDR3 protein. Seen here are 200,000 to 250,000 distinct CDR3 sequences, 12% to 15% observed once, and the top ten hold around a tenth. Sequencing was performed on blood, either unsorted or a sorted T cell fraction (not recorded which). These receptors came from a human donor who was either an allogeneic HSCT recipient or a stem cell or donor lymphocyte infusion donor (not recorded which). It is not recorded whose cells these are; they may come from a transplant donor.

V is TRBV5-1 and J is TRBJ2-1; D not resolved. CDR1 SGHRS and CDR2 YFSETQ come from the germline V gene. This CDR3 is 16 amino acids long. The V gene lost 0 bases and the J gene lost 0 bases, with 10 bases spanning the gap. CDR3 sequence: CASSLDSRGSYNEQFF. CDR3 nucleotide sequence: TGCGCCAGCAGCTTGGACAGTCGTGGCTCCTACAATGAGCAGTTCTTC.

This clonotype has at least ten counts. This rearrangement joins TRBV7-8 to TRBJ1-6; weak D call: TRBD1 (5 bases). The CDR3 sequence is 13 residues long. Germline V lookup: CDR1 SGHVS, CDR2 FQNEAQ. V dropped 5 bases and J dropped 7 bases, with 9 bases sitting between them. CDR3 sequence: CASSLDSNSPLHF. CDR3 DNA sequence: TGTGCCAGCAGCCTCGACAGCAATTCACCCCTCCACTTT.

The genes are TRBV5-5 and TRBJ2-2, with 14 bases aligning to TRBD2. V trimming: 3 bases; J trimming: 5 bases; junction bases outside the gene matches: 6. Germline CDR1 SGHKS, CDR2 YYEKEE (reference sequence). CDR3 length equals 17 residues. CDR3 in DNA: TGTGCCAGCAGCTCGGGACTAGCGGGAGAAAGGACCGGGGAGCTGTTTTTT. Protein product: CASSSGLAGERTGELFF.

This clonotype was counted a few times. This chain joins TRBV7-8 and TRBJ2-1; TRBD2 matches at 9 bases. Germline V gene lookup returns CDR1 SGHVS and CDR2 FQNEAQ. Germline trimming cut 2 bases from V and 2 bases from J; bases unmatched to any gene: 7. The CDR3 is 17 amino acids. The CDR3 here is CASSLSQLAGTYNEQFF. The CDR3 nucleotides are TGTGCCAGCAGCTTAAGCCAACTAGCGGGCACCTACAATGAGCAGTTCTTC. The entire variable domain, with the rest obtained from reference TRBV7-8 and TRBJ2-1, is as follows: GAGVSQSPRYKVAKRGQDVALRCDPISGHVSLFWYQQALGQGPEFLTYFQNEAQLDKSGLPSDRFFAERPEGSVSTLKIQRTQQEDSAVYLCASSLSQLAGTYNEQFFGPGTRLTVL.

The chain combines TRBV9 with TRBJ1-1; D possibly corresponds to TRBD1 (5 bases). Looked up from germline, CDR1 is SGDLS and CDR2 is YYNGEE. The CDR3 consists of 13 residues. V was clipped by 0 bases and J by 7 bases, with 10 bases between them. CDR3 region: CASSVGVGDEAFF. The CDR3 region has the DNA TGTGCCAGCAGCGTAGGTGTGGGGGATGAAGCTTTCTTT. The whole variable domain, remainder taken from reference TRBV9 and TRBJ1-1, is DSGVTQTPKHLITATGQRVTLRCSPRSGDLSVYWYQQSLDQGLQFLIQYYNGEERAKGNILERFSAQQFPDLHSELNLSSLELGDSALYFCASSVGVGDEAFFGQGTRLTVV.

This clonotype was seen a few times. J is TRBJ1-1 and V is TRBV4-2; 7 bases line up with TRBD1. V was pared by 1 base and J by 1 base, with 6 bases of the junction left unmatched. The germline V gene encodes CDR1 LGHNA and CDR2 YNFKEQ. CDR3 size: 16 residues. CDR3 residues: CASSQVGWTGNTEAFF. The CDR3, as DNA: TGTGCCAGCAGCCAAGTGGGATGGACAGGGAACACTGAAGCTTTCTTT.

This clonotype was counted a few times. V is TRBV2 and J is TRBJ1-5, with a tentative D call TRBD1 (5 bases). V was shortened by 9 bases and J by 2 bases, with 17 bases between the two germline ends. Germline CDR1 SNHLY, CDR2 FYNNEI. The length of the CDR3 is 15 residues. The CDR3 DNA follows: TGTGCCAGTAGGGCCCAGGGTGTTGGCAATCAGCCCCAGCATTTT. The encoded protein is CASRAQGVGNQPQHF.

J is TRBJ2-2 and V is TRBV30; D could derive from TRBD1 or TRBD2 (5 bases each). The germline gives CDR1 GTSNPN, CDR2 SVGIG (reference sequence). The V end lost 7 bases, the J end lost 2 bases, and 14 bases lay between the germline ends. The CDR3 length is 14 residues. DNA for the CDR3: TGTGCCTCTCCGGGGACCCTTAACACCGGGGAGCTGTTTTTT. Its protein is CASPGTLNTGELFF.

The table lists this clonotype with a few counts. V gene TRBV19 combines with J gene TRBJ2-7; 10 nucleotides align to TRBD2. In germline, CDR1 is LNHDA, CDR2 SQIVND (reference sequence). V was clipped by 9 bases and J by 3 bases; unmatched bases: 8. The CDR3 covers 14 residues. DNA of the CDR3: TGTGCCAGCGGTCTAGCGGGAGACCACTACGAGCAGTACTTC. This sequence encodes CASGLAGDHYEQYF.

This clonotype was detected many times. This chain joins TRBV20-1 and TRBJ2-1; 10 nucleotides align to TRBD2. The CDR3 loop spans 16 amino acids. V was pared by 1 base and J by 4 bases, with 7 bases of the junction left unmatched. Germline V gene sequence: CDR1 DFQATT, CDR2 SNEGSKA (reference sequence). The CDR3 sequence is CSARVAGTSVYNEQFF. Written as DNA, the CDR3 is TGCAGTGCTAGAGTAGCCGGGACTAGCGTATACAATGAGCAGTTCTTC.

The chain joins TRBV7-2 to TRBJ2-1; tentative D call: TRBD2 (6 bases). The V gene's germline CDR1 is SGHTA and CDR2 FQGNSA. The CDR3 has 16 amino acids. The germline V and J ends were trimmed by 0 bases and 4 bases, with 13 bases remaining between them. CDR3 in amino acids: CASSLAFSGLYNEQFF. The CDR3 coding sequence is TGTGCCAGCAGCTTAGCGTTTAGCGGACTATACAATGAGCAGTTCTTC. Looking up the rest from reference TRBV7-2 and TRBJ2-1 gives the full variable domain: GAGVSQSPSNKVTEKGKDVELRCDPISGHTALYWYRQSLGQGLEFLIYFQGNSAPDKSGLPSDRFSAERTGGSVSTLTIQRTQQEDSAVYLCASSLAFSGLYNEQFFGPGTRLTVL.

This clonotype appeared many times. The J gene is TRBJ2-5, the V gene TRBV20-1; 12 positions match TRBD2. The CDR3 runs to 16 residues. CDR1 and CDR2 (germline): DFQATT, SNEGSKA (reference sequence). J lost 6 bases, V lost 0 bases, and 8 bases had no gene match. CDR3 in amino acids: CSARDPRLAGVQTQYF. Written as DNA, the CDR3 is TGCAGTGCTAGAGACCCTCGACTAGCGGGGGTTCAGACCCAGTACTTC.

V is TRBV5-1 and J is TRBJ2-1, with TRBD2 matching over 10 bases. Germline V gives CDR1 SGHRS, CDR2 YFSETQ. After removal of 2 bases from V and 5 bases from J, the junction contained 13 bases not matched to a gene. The CDR3 is 18 residues long. CDR3 sequence (DNA): TGCGCCAGCAGCTTCACTAGCGGGAAGGGATCAGGGAACAATGAGCAGTTCTTC. It specifies CASSFTSGKGSGNNEQFF.

Comments on this clonotype: At one end the junction does not follow the germline gene, possibly because of a read error. V gene TRBV2 combines with J gene TRBJ2-5, with TRBD1 identical over 10 bases. Germline V lookup: CDR1 SNHLY, CDR2 FYNNEI. The CDR3 sequence is 15 residues long. CDR3 sequence: CASNTDPGQGSPQNF. In DNA, the CDR3 is TGTGCCAGCAACACCGATCCGGGACAGGGGTCCCCCCAGAACTTC.

This clonotype was recorded many times. This rearrangement joins TRBV25-1 to TRBJ2-1; 8 nucleotides line up with TRBD2. The germline CDR1 and CDR2 sequences are MGHDK and SYGVNS. V shed 3 bases and J 6 bases; nucleotides not matched to a gene: 7. CDR3 length equals 15 residues. The CDR3 DNA reads as TGTGCCAGCAGTGACCCGGTTGCGGGGGGCAATGAGCAGTTCTTC. It yields the protein CASSDPVAGGNEQFF. Full variable domain (rest looked up from reference TRBV25-1 and TRBJ2-1): EADIYQTPRYLVIGTGKKITLECSQTMGHDKMYWYQQDPGMELHLIHYSYGVNSTEKGDLSSESTVSRIRTEHFPLTLESARPSHTSQYLCASSDPVAGGNEQFFGPGTRLTVL.